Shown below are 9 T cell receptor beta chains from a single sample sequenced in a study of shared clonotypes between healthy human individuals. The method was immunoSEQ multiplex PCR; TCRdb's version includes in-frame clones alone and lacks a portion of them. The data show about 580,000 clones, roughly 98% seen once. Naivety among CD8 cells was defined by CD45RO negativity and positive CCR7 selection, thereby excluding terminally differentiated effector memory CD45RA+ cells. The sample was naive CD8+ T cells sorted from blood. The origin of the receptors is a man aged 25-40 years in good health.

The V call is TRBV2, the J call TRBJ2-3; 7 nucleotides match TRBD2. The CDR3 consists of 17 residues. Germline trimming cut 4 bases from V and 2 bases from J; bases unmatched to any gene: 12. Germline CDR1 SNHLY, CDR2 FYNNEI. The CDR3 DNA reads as TGTGCCAGCAGTGGGGGACGGGCGGGAGTGCACACAGATACGCAGTATTTT. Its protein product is CASSGGRAGVHTDTQYF.

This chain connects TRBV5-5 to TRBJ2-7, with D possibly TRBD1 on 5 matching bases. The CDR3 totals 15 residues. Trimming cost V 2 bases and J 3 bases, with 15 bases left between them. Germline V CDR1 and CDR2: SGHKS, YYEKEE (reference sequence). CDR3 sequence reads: CASSFLAGPFYEQYF. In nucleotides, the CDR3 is TGTGCCAGCAGCTTCCTGGCAGGGCCGTTCTACGAGCAGTACTTC.

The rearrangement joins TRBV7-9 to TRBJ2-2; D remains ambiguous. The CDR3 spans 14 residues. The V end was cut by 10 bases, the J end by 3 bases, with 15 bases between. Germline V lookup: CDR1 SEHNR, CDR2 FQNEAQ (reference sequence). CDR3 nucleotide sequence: TGTGCCATTTCGGGCCTTGCGTACACCGGGGAGCTGTTTTTT. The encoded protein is CAISGLAYTGELFF.

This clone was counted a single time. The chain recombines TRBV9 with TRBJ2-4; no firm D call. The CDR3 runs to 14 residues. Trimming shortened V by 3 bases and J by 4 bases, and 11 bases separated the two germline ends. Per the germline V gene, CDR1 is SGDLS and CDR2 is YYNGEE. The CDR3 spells CASSAAGGKNIQYF. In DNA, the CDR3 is TGTGCCAGCAGCGCGGCCGGTGGGAAAAACATTCAGTACTTC.

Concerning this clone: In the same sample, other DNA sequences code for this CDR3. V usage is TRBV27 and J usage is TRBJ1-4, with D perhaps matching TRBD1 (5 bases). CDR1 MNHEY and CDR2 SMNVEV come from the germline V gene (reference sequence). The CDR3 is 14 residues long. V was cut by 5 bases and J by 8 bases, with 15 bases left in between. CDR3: CASSLLGEGEKLFF. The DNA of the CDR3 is TGTGCCAGCAGTCTGTTAGGGGAAGGCGAAAAACTGTTTTTT. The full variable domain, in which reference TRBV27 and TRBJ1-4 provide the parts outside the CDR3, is EAQVTQNPRYLITVTGKKLTVTCSQNMNHEYMSWYRQDPGLGLRQIYYSMNVEVTDKGDVPEGYKVSRKEKRNFPLILESPSPNQTSLYFCASSLLGEGEKLFFGSGTQLSVL.

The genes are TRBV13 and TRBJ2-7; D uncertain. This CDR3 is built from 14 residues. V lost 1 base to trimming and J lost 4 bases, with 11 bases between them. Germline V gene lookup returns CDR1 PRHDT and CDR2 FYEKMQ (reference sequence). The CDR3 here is CASSLVSRPYEQYF. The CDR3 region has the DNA TGTGCCAGCAGCTTAGTCTCCCGCCCATACGAGCAGTACTTC. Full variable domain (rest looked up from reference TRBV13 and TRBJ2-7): AAGVIQSPRHLIKEKRETATLKCYPIPRHDTVYWYQQGPGQDPQFLISFYEKMQSDKGSIPDRFSAQQFSDYHSELNMSSLELGDSALYFCASSLVSRPYEQYFGPGTRLTVT.

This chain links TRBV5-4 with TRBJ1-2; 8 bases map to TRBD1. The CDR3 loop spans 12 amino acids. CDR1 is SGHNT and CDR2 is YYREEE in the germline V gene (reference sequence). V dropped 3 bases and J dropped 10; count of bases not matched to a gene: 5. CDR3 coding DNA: TGTGCCAGCAGCTCAGAGACAGGGGACTACACCTTC. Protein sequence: CASSSETGDYTF.

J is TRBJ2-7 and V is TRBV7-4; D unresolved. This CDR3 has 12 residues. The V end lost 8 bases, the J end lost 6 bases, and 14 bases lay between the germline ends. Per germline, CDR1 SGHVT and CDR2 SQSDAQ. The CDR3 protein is CASPTPDGEQYF. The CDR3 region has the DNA TGTGCCAGCCCCACCCCGGATGGCGAGCAGTACTTC.

In nucleotides, the CDR3 is TGTGCCAGCAAGGGCACATACTACGAGCAGTACTTC. It codes for CASKGTYYEQYF. The rearrangement uses TRBV2 and TRBJ2-7, with D unresolved. The CDR3 sequence is 12 residues long. Germline values: CDR1 SNHLY, CDR2 FYNNEI. With 7 bases removed from V and 3 bases from J, the gap between germline ends came to 10 bases.